A single sample is the source of the 10 T cell receptor beta chains below, sequenced in a study of T cell repertoires in cytomegalovirus infection (dated by TCRdb to the late 2010s). Sequenced on an Illumina HiSeq 1500. Starting from the raw public reads, TCRdb applied fastp trimming at Q25, assembled clones with MiXCR and retained in-frame beta chains. Rows matching on CDR3 protein sequence are summarized as one entry with the most common DNA and genes. This sample comprises under 350,000 distinct CDR3 sequences, approximately 9.5% of them detected only once. Around 4.5% of the sample belongs to the ten largest clones. The sequenced material came from PBMCs. These receptors originate from a human donor in good health (CMV status not recorded). Some clones in this sample may be carry-over from other donors' samples.

V gene TRBV28 combines with J gene TRBJ2-7; TRBD1 aligns across 10 bases. Germline CDR1 reads MDHEN; CDR2 reads SYDVKM. The CDR3 length is 16 residues. V was clipped by 4 bases and J by 4 bases; unmatched bases: 10. The CDR3 protein is CASSSPSGTGDYEQYF. The CDR3 bases are TGTGCCAGCAGTTCGCCGAGCGGGACAGGGGATTACGAGCAGTACTTC.

This sequence joins TRBV12-3 or TRBV12-4 and TRBJ2-7; TRBD1 agrees at 9 bases. V dropped 6 bases and J dropped 5; count of bases not matched to a gene: 8. The CDR3 sequence is 14 residues long. The CDR3 DNA reads TGTGCCAGCAGCCCTCTACAGGGGGCGGACGAGCAGTACTTC. The encoded protein is CASSPLQGADEQYF.

The sample holds many counts of this clonotype. The gene calls are TRBV7-2 and TRBJ1-5; D gene unclear. V was trimmed by 4 bases and J by 7 bases, leaving 14 bases between them. This CDR3 spans 14 amino acids. Germline V lookup: CDR1 SGHTA, CDR2 FQGNSA. The DNA for the CDR3 is TGTGCCAGCAGCTCCCGAATGACTGGGCAGCCCCAGCATTTT. It is translated as CASSSRMTGQPQHF.

This clonotype was detected many times. The chain recombines TRBV7-7 with TRBJ2-3; 8 bases are a match to TRBD2. V lost 5 bases and J lost 6; bases outside the gene matches: 10. The CDR3 sequence is 15 residues long. Germline CDR1 SSHAT, CDR2 FNYEAQ (reference sequence). The CDR3 protein is CASSVGTRGGDTQYF. In nucleotides, the CDR3 is TGTGCCAGCAGCGTTGGGACTAGGGGGGGGGATACGCAGTATTTT.

In its sample, this clonotype was seen many times. The chain joins TRBV7-2 to TRBJ2-7; 9 positions match TRBD1. Germline V gene lookup returns CDR1 SGHTA and CDR2 FQGNSA. CDR3 length equals 15 residues. The trim removed 5 bases at V and 0 bases at J, leaving 5 bases unmatched. The CDR3, as DNA: TGTGCCAGCAGCACCCGGACAGGGGACTCCTACGAGCAGTACTTC. Translation: CASSTRTGDSYEQYF.

This clonotype was found a few times. CDR3 sequence (DNA): TGTGCCAGCATCCCTGCCGGGACTGGGACCTACGAGCAGTACTTC. It codes for CASIPAGTGTYEQYF. The chain links TRBV28 to TRBJ2-7, with D possibly being TRBD2 (6 bases). Trimming stripped 7 bases from V and 2 bases from J, with 18 bases between. The CDR3 is made up of 15 amino acids. CDR1 and CDR2 (germline): MDHEN, SYDVKM.

This clonotype came up many times. The rearrangement joins TRBV7-2 to TRBJ1-2; no definite D call. V was cut by 6 bases and J by 6 bases, with 14 bases left in between. The CDR3 has 13 amino acids. Per germline, CDR1 SGHTA and CDR2 FQGNSA. CDR3 sequence: CASSRHRGDGYTF. Written as DNA, the CDR3 is TGTGCCAGCAGTCGTCACCGAGGCGATGGCTACACCTTC.

The gene calls are TRBV19 and TRBJ2-1; 7 bases fit TRBD2. With V trimmed by 6 bases and J by 5 bases, 10 bases remained unmatched. Germline V gene lookup returns CDR1 LNHDA and CDR2 SQIVND (reference sequence). The CDR3 length is 15 residues. The DNA for the CDR3 is TGTGCCAGTAGCTCCCTAGCGGCCCCTAACAATGAGCAGTTCTTC. Its translation: CASSSLAAPNNEQFF.

Notes on this clonotype: One end of the junction fails to match germline, which may point to a read error. The V gene is TRBV20-1, the J gene TRBJ1-5; perhaps TRBD1 as D (5 bases). Looked up from germline, CDR1 is DFQATT and CDR2 is SNEGSKA (reference sequence). The CDR3 has 12 residues. The CDR3 region is CGARGGNQPQHF. The CDR3 DNA follows: TGCGGTGCTAGAGGGGGCAATCAGCCCCAGCATTTT.

CDR3 nucleotide sequence: TGTGCCAGCAGTACCCGGGCTAGCGGGAGATCCGGGGAGCTGTTTTTT. Its protein is CASSTRASGRSGELFF. This chain links TRBV6-5 with TRBJ2-2, with 10 bases matching TRBD2. The CDR3 length is 16 residues. The V segment lost 5 bases and the J segment 6 bases; nucleotides outside the gene matches: 9. Germline V gene sequence: CDR1 MNHEY, CDR2 SVGAGI.